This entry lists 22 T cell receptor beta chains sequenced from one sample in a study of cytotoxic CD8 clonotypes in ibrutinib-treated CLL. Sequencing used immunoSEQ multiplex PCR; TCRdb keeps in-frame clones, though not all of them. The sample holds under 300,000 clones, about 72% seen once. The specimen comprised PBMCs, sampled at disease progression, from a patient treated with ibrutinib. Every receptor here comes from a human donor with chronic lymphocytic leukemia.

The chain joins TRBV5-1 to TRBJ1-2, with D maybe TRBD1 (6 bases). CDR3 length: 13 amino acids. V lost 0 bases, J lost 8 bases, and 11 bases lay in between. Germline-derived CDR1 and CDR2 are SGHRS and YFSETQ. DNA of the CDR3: TGCGCCAGCAGCTTGGACAGGGATAGAGGCTACACCTTC. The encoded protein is CASSLDRDRGYTF.

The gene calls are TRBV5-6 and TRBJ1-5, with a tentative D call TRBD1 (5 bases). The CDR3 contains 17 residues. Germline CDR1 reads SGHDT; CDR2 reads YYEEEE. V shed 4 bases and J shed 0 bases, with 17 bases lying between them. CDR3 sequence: CASSEWDGRNSNQPQHF. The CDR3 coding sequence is TGTGCCAGCAGCGAATGGGACGGTAGAAATAGCAATCAGCCCCAGCATTTT.

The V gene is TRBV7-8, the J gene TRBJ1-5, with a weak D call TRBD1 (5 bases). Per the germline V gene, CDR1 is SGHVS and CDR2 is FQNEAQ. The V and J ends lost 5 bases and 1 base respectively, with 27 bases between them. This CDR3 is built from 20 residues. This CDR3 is CASSHRQLQFMGISNQPQHF. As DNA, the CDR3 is TGTGCCAGCAGCCACCGACAGTTACAGTTTATGGGGATCAGCAATCAGCCCCAGCATTTT.

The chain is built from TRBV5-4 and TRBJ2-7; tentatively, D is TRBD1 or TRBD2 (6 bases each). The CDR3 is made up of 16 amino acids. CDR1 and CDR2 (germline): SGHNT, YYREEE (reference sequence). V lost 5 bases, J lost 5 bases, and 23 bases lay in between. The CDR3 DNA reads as TGTGCCAGCAGACCTACGTGGGGGGCCGCCACAGACGAGCAGTACTTC. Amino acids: CASRPTWGAATDEQYF.

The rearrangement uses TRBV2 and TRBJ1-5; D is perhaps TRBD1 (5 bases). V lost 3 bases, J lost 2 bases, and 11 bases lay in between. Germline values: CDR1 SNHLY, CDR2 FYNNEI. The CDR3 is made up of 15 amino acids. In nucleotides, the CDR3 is TGTGCCAGCAGTGAGGAGGGGCGCGGCAATCAGCCCCAGCATTTT. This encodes CASSEEGRGNQPQHF.

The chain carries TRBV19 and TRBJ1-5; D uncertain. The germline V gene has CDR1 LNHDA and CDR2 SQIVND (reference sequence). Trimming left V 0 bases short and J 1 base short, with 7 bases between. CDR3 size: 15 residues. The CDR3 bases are TGTGCCAGTAGTATAGATCGTGGCAGCAATCAGCCCCAGCATTTT. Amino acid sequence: CASSIDRGSNQPQHF.

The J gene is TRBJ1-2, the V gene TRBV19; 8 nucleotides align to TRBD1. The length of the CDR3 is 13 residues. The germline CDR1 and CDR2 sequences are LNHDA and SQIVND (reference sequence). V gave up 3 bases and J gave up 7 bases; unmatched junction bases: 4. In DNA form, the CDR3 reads TGTGCCAGTAGTATGCAGGGGGCAGGTGGCTACACCTTC. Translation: CASSMQGAGGYTF.

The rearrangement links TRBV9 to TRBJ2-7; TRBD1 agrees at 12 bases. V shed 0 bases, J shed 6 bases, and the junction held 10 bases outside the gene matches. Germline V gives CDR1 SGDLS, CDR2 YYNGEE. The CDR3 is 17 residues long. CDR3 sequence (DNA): TGTGCCAGCAGCGTAGCTTCGGGACAGGGGGCTTTTGGCGAGCAGTACTTC. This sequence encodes CASSVASGQGAFGEQYF.

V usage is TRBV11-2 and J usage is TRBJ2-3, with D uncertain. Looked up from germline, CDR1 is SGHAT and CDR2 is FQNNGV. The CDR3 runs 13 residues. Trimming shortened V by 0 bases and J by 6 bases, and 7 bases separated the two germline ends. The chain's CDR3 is CASSLDPSDTQYF. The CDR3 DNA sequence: TGTGCCAGCAGCTTAGATCCGTCGGATACGCAGTATTTT.

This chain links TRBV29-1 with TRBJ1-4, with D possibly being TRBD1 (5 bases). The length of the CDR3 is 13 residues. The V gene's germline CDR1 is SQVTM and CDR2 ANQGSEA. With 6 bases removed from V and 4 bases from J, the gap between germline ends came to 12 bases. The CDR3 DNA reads TGCAGCGTGTGGGACCCTCTTAATGAAAAACTGTTTTTT. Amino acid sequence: CSVWDPLNEKLFF.

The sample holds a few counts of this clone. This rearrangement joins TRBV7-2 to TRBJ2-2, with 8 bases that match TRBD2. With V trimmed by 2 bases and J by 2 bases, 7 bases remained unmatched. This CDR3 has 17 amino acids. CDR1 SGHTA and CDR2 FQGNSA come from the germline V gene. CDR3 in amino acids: CASSLSPTSANTGELFF. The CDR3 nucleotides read TGTGCCAGCAGCTTATCCCCGACTAGCGCTAACACCGGGGAGCTGTTTTTT. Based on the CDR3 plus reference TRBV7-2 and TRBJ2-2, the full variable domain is GAGVSQSPSNKVTEKGKDVELRCDPISGHTALYWYRQSLGQGLEFLIYFQGNSAPDKSGLPSDRFSAERTGGSVSTLTIQRTQQEDSAVYLCASSLSPTSANTGELFFGEGSRLTVL.

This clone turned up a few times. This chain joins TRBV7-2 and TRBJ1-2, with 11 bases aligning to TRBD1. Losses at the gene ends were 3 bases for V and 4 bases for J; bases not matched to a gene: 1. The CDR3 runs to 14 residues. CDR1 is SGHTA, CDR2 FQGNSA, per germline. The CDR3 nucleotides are TGTGCCAGCAGCTTGGGACAGGGGGGCTATGGCTACACCTTC. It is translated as CASSLGQGGYGYTF. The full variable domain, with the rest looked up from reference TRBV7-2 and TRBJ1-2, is GAGVSQSPSNKVTEKGKDVELRCDPISGHTALYWYRQSLGQGLEFLIYFQGNSAPDKSGLPSDRFSAERTGGSVSTLTIQRTQQEDSAVYLCASSLGQGGYGYTFGSGTRLTVV.

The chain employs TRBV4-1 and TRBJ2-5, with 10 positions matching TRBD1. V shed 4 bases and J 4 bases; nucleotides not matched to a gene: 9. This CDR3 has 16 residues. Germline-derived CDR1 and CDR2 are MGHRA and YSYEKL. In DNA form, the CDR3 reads TGCGCCAGCAGCCGAGGACAGGGGGGCATGTCAGAGACCCAGTACTTC. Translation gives CASSRGQGGMSETQYF.

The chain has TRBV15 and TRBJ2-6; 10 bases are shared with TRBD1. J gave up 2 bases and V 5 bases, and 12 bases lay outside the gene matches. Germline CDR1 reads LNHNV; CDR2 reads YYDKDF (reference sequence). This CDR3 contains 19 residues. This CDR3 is CATSLRQGASGAGANVLTF. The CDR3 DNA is TGTGCCACCAGCTTGCGACAGGGGGCCTCGGGGGCTGGGGCCAACGTCCTGACTTTC.

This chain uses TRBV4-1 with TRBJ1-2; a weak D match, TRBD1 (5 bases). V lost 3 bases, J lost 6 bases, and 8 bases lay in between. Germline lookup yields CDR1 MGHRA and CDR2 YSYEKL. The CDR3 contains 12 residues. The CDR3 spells CASSHGTDGYTF. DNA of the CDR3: TGCGCCAGCAGCCATGGGACCGATGGCTACACCTTC.

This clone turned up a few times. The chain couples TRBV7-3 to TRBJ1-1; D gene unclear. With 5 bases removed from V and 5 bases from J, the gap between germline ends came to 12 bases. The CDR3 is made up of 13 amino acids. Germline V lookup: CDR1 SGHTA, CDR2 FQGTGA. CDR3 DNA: TGTGCCAGCAGCCGAACACCCGGGACTGAAGCTTTCTTT. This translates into CASSRTPGTEAFF.

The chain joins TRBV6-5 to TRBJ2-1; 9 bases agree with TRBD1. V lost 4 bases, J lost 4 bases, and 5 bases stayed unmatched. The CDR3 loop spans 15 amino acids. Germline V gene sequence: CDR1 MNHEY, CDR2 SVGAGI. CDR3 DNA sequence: TGTGCCAGCAGTTTCGGACAGGGGAGGTACAATGAGCAGTTCTTC. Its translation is CASSFGQGRYNEQFF.

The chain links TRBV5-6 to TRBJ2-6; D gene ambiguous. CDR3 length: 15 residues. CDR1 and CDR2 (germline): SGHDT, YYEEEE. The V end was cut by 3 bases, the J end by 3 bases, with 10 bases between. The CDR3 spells CASSYGYHGANVLTF. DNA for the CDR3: TGTGCCAGCAGCTATGGGTACCATGGGGCCAACGTCCTGACTTTC.

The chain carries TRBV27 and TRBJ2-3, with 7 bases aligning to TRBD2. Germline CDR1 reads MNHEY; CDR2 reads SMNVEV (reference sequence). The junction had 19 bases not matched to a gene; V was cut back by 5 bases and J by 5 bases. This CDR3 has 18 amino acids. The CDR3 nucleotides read TGTGCCAGCAGTCCACAACACGTACTAGCGCGAGGAGGAGATACGCAGTATTTT. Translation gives CASSPQHVLARGGDTQYF.

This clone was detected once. DNA for the CDR3: TGTGCCATCAGTGAGTCGACTCGGCGGGAGGGCCTCTACAATGAGCAGTTCTTC. It yields the protein CAISESTRREGLYNEQFF. V usage is TRBV10-3 and J usage is TRBJ2-1; 9 bases agree with TRBD2. CDR1 is ENHRY and CDR2 is SYGVKD in the germline V gene. The CDR3 covers 18 residues. Losses at the gene ends were 0 bases for V and 3 bases for J; bases not matched to a gene: 9.

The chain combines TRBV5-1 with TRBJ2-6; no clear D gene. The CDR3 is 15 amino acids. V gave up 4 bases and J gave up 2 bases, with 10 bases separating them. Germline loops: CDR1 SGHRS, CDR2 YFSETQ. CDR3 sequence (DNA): TGCGCCAGCAGCCCGTCAGGAGCTGGGGCCAACGTCCTGACTTTC. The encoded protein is CASSPSGAGANVLTF.

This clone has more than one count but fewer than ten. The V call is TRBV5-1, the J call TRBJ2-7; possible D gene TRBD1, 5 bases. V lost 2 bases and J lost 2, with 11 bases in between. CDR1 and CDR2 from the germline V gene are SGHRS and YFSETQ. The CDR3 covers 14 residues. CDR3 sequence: CASSLRWGPYEQYF. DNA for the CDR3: TGCGCCAGCAGCTTACGGTGGGGCCCCTACGAGCAGTACTTC. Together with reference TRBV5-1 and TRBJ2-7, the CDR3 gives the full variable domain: KAGVTQTPRYLIKTRGQQVTLSCSPISGHRSVSWYQQTPGQGLQFLFEYFSETQRNKGNFPGRFSGRQFSNSRSEMNVSTLELGDSALYLCASSLRWGPYEQYFGPGTRLTVT.